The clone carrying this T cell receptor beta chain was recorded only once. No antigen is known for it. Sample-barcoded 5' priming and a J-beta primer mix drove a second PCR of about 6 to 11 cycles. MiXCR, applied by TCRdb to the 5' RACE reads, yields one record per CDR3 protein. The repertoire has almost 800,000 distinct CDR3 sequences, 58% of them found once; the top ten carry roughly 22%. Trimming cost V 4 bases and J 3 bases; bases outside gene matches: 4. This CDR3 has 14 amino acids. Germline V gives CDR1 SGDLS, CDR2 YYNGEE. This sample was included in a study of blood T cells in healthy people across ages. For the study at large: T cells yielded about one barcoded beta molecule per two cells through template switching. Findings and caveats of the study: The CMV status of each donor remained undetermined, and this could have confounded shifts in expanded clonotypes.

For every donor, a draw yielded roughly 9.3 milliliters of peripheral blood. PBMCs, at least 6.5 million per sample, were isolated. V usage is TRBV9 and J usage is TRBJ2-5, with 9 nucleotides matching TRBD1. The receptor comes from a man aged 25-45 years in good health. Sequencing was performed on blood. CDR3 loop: CASSITGGEETQYF. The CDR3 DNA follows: TGTGCCAGCAGCATTACAGGGGGCGAAGAGACCCAGTACTTC.